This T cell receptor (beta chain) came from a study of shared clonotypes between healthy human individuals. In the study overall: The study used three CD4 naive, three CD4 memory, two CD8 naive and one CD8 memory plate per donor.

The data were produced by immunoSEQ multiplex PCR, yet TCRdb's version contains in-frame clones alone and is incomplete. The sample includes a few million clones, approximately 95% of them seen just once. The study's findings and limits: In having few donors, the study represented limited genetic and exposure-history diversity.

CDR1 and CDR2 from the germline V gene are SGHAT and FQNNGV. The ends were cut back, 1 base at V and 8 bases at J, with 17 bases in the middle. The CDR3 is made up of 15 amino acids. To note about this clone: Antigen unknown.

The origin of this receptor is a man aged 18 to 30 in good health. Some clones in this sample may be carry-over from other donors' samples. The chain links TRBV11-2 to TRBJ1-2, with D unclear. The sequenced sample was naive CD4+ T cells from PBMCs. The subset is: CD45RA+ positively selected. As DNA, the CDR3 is TGTGCCAGCAGCTTAGCCATCCGGACCGGCAGGGGCTACACCTTC. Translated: CASSLAIRTGRGYTF.